The 10 T cell receptor beta chains below were found in one sample sequenced in a study of tumor and adjacent non-tumor tissue in lung cancer. The library came from three nested PCR rounds adapted from ARM-PCR protocols. MiXCR, run by TCRdb on the multiplex PCR reads, gives a single entry per CDR3 protein. The sample comprises about 75,000 distinct CDR3 sequences, around 65% of which are singletons, and around a quarter rests with the top ten. The template was RNA from unsorted bulk tissue. The normal lung tissue was taken more than 3 cm from the tumor edge. Source material: distant non-tumor lung tissue. These TCRs come from a woman in her 50s with non-small cell lung cancer.

V gene TRBV5-1 combines with J gene TRBJ2-1; D unclear. The CDR3 spans 15 residues. Per the germline V gene, CDR1 is SGHRS and CDR2 is YFSETQ. V lost 0 bases to trimming and J lost 8 bases, with 15 bases between them. Here the CDR3 DNA reads TGCGCCAGCAGCTTGGTCGCAGGAGCATACGATGAGCAGTTCTTC. This gives the protein CASSLVAGAYDEQFF.

As for this clonotype: The CDR3 ends on some other residue instead of the conserved phenylalanine or tryptophan, so this is likely a read error. The chain uses TRBV20-1 and TRBJ2-3; D might be TRBD2 (8 bases). Per the germline V gene, CDR1 is DFQATT and CDR2 is SNEGSKA (reference sequence). CDR3 length equals 12 residues. The CDR3 reads CSADSGTDMQYS. The CDR3 DNA reads TGCAGTGCTGATAGCGGGACAGATATGCAGTATTCT.

Regarding this clonotype: Relative to the germline gene, one junction end is altered; a read error may explain this. This chain's CDR3 is CSSSYGPVLNYGYTF. CDR3 nucleotide sequence: TGTTCCAGCAGCTACGGACCCGTCCTTAACTATGGCTACACCTTC. The chain couples TRBV11-2 to TRBJ1-2; D uncertain. Germline CDR1 reads SGHAT; CDR2 reads FQNNGV. The CDR3 runs to 15 residues. Using reference TRBV11-2 and TRBJ1-2 for the parts outside the CDR3, the full variable domain is EAGVAQSPRYKIIEKRQSVAFWCNPISGHATLYWYQQILGQGPKLLIQFQNNGVVDDSQLPKDRFSAERLKGVDSTLKIQPAKLEDSAVYLCSSSYGPVLNYGYTFGSGTRLTVV.

About this clonotype itself: A read error may be the cause here, since a much bigger clone is one base away. This chain links TRBV6-5 with TRBJ2-7; D might be TRBD2 (5 bases). The CDR3 extends over 13 amino acids. Germline values: CDR1 MNHEY, CDR2 SVGAGI. The CDR3 here is CVSSYRGLYEQYF. CDR3 coding DNA: TGTGTCAGCAGTTACCGGGGTCTCTACGAGCAGTACTTC.

As concerns this clonotype: A read error may account for a junction end that differs from germline. V is TRBV11-2 and J is TRBJ2-5; D remains ambiguous. The germline V gene has CDR1 SGHAT and CDR2 FQNNGV. CDR3 length: 13 residues. Here the CDR3 reads CANSLNRQETQYF. The CDR3 DNA sequence: TGTGCCAACAGCTTAAATCGTCAAGAGACCCAGTACTTC.

This clonotype was observed at least ten times. The rearrangement joins TRBV29-1 to TRBJ2-1; D might be TRBD1 or TRBD2, each matching 5 bases. V shed 3 bases and J shed 6 bases, with 12 bases lying between them. CDR3 length equals 13 residues. Germline-derived CDR1 and CDR2 are SQVTM and ANQGSEA. The CDR3 loop is CSVEGDGLNEQFF. The CDR3 bases are TGCAGCGTTGAGGGGGACGGACTCAATGAGCAGTTCTTC.

A note on this clonotype: Since a much larger clone is just one base distant, this may be a read error. This chain uses TRBV20-1 with TRBJ2-1, with D maybe TRBD2 (6 bases). Germline V gene lookup returns CDR1 DFQATT and CDR2 SNEGSKA (reference sequence). CDR3 length: 12 residues. The chain's CDR3 is CSTSLGVNEQFF. CDR3 nucleotide sequence: TGCAGTACTAGCTTGGGGGTCAATGAGCAGTTCTTC.

Regarding this clonotype: A much larger clonotype is one base distant, so this may be a read error. This chain joins TRBV20-1 and TRBJ2-4; D is unclear. V gave up 7 bases and J gave up 0 bases, with 16 bases separating them. Germline V gene data show CDR1 as DFQATT and CDR2 as SNEGSKA (reference sequence). This CDR3 is 15 amino acids long. CDR3 nucleotide sequence: TGCAGTGTTAGGGAAGACGGAGTAGCCAAAAACATTCAGTACTTC. Translation: CSVREDGVAKNIQYF.

As for this clonotype: The junction departs from germline at one end; a sequencing error may be responsible. The V gene is TRBV11-2, the J gene TRBJ2-3; a weak D match, TRBD2 (6 bases). The V gene's germline CDR1 is SGHAT and CDR2 FQNNGV. This CDR3 is built from 17 residues. The CDR3 DNA sequence: TGCGCCAGCAGCTTAGAAATGTGGGGGGAGACGGCAGATGCGCAGTATTTT. It specifies CASSLEMWGETADAQYF.

As concerns this clonotype: This may be a read error, as it is one base from a much larger clone. This chain connects TRBV20-1 to TRBJ2-5; D unclear. The CDR3 runs to 14 residues. Per the germline V gene, CDR1 is DFQATT and CDR2 is SNEGSKA (reference sequence). The V end was cut by 2 bases, the J end by 5 bases, with 15 bases between. The CDR3 region is CSARRSLGMETQYF. The DNA for the CDR3 is TGCAGTGCTAGACGGAGCCTTGGCATGGAGACCCAGTACTTC.